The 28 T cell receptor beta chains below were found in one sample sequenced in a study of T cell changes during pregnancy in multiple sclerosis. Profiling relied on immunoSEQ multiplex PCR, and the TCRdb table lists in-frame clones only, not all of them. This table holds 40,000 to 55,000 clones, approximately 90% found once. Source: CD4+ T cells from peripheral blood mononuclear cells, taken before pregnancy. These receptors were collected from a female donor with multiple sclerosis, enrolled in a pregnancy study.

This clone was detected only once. In DNA form, the CDR3 reads TGTGCCTGGAGTGCCAGGGGCAGGGGGCCTGATCAGCCCCAGCATTTT. Its protein product is CAWSARGRGPDQPQHF. The rearrangement links TRBV30 to TRBJ1-5, with 8 nucleotides matching TRBD1. The CDR3 sequence is 16 residues long. With V trimmed by 1 base and J by 5 bases, 10 bases remained unmatched. The V gene's germline CDR1 is GTSNPN and CDR2 SVGIG (reference sequence).

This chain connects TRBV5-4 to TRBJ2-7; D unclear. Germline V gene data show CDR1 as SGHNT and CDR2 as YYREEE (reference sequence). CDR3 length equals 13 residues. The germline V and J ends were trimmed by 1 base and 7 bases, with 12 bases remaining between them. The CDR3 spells CASSLRQRREQYF. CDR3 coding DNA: TGTGCCAGCAGCTTGCGACAACGGCGAGAGCAGTACTTC.

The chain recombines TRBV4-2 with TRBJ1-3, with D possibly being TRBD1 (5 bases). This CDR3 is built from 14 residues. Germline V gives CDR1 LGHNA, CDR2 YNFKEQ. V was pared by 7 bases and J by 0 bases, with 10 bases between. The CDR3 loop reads CASTYQGSGNTIYF. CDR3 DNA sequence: TGTGCCAGCACCTACCAGGGCTCTGGAAACACCATATATTTT.

The CDR3 nucleotides are TGTGCCAGCAGTGAGTCCCGGAGCACAGATACGCAGTATTTT. Amino acids: CASSESRSTDTQYF. The chain has TRBV6-1 and TRBJ2-3; no definite D call. Trimming stripped 3 bases from V and 0 bases from J, with 7 bases between. This CDR3 contains 14 residues. CDR1 and CDR2 from the germline V gene are MNHNS and SASEGT.

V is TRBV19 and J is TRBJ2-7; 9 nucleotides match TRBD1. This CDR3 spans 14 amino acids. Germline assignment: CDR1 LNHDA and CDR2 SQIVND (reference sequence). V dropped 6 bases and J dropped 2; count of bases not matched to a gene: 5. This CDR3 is CASRRTGAAYEQYF. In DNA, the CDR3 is TGTGCCAGTAGGCGGACAGGGGCCGCCTACGAGCAGTACTTC.

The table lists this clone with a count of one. The CDR3 region has the DNA TGTGCCAGCAGCTTAGGGGCTAGCGGGAGTGGAAACATTCAGTACTTC. Translated: CASSLGASGSGNIQYF. The chain carries TRBV11-1 and TRBJ2-4, with 10 bases lining up with TRBD2. The CDR3 covers 16 residues. Germline V gene sequence: CDR1 SGHAT, CDR2 FQDESV (reference sequence). J lost 6 bases, V lost 1 base, and 6 bases had no gene match.

CDR3 nucleotide sequence: TGTGCCAGCAGCGGCACAGGGTATTCCTACGAGCAGTACTTC. Encoded protein: CASSGTGYSYEQYF. V and J are TRBV9 and TRBJ2-7; tentative D call: TRBD1 (6 bases). Germline V lookup: CDR1 SGDLS, CDR2 YYNGEE. V lost 3 bases to trimming and J lost 1 base, with 11 bases between them. There are 14 residues in the CDR3. Full variable domain (rest looked up from reference TRBV9 and TRBJ2-7): DSGVTQTPKHLITATGQRVTLRCSPRSGDLSVYWYQQSLDQGLQFLIQYYNGEERAKGNILERFSAQQFPDLHSELNLSSLELGDSALYFCASSGTGYSYEQYFGPGTRLTVT.

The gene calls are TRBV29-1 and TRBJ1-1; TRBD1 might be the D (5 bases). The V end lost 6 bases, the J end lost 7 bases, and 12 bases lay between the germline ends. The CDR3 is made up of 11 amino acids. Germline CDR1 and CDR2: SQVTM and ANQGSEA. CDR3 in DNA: TGCAGCGTATACGACAGAAATGAAGCTTTCTTT. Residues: CSVYDRNEAFF.

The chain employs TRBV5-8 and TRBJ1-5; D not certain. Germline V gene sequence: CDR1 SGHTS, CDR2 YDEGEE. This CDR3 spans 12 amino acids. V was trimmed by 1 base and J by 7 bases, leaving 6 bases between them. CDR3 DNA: TGTGCCAGCAGCTTGTCATTCCAGCCCCAGCATTTT. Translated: CASSLSFQPQHF.

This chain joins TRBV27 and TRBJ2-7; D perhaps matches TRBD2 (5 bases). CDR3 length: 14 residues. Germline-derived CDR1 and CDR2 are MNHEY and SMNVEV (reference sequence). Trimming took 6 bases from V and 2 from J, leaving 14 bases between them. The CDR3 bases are TGTGCCAGCAGCCCTAGGACTGGAACCTACGAGCAGTACTTC. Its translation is CASSPRTGTYEQYF.

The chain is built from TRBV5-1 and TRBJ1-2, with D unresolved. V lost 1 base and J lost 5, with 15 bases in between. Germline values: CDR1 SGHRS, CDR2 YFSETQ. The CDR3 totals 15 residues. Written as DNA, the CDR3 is TGCGCCAGCAGCTTGAATGAAGGGAGCCAGTATGGCTACACCTTC. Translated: CASSLNEGSQYGYTF.

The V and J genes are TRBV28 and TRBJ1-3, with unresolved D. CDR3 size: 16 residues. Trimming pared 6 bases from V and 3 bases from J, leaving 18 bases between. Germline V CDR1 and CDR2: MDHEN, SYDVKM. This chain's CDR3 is CASSTWSAGSGNTIYF. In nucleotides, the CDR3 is TGTGCCAGCAGCACTTGGTCTGCGGGCAGTGGAAACACCATATATTTT. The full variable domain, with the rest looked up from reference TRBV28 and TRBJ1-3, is DVKVTQSSRYLVKRTGEKVFLECVQDMDHENMFWYRQDPGLGLRLIYFSYDVKMKEKGDIPEGYSVSREKKERFSLILESASTNQTSMYLCASSTWSAGSGNTIYFGEGSWLTVV.

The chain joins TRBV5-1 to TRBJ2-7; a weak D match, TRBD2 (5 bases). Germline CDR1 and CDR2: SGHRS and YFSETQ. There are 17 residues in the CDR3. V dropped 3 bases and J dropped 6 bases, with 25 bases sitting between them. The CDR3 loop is CASSSSYYRSSSGEQYF. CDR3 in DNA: TGCGCCAGCAGCTCCTCCTATTACCGGTCTAGCTCCGGCGAGCAGTACTTC.

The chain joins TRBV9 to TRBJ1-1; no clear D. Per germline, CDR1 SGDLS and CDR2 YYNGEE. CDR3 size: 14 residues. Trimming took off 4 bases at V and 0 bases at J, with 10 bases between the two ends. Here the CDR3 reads CASSPIALNTEAFF. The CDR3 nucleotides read TGTGCCAGCAGCCCTATCGCTTTGAACACTGAAGCTTTCTTT.

The CDR3 loop is CASSGRVGQPQHF. The CDR3 coding sequence is TGTGCCAGCAGTGGCAGGGTTGGACAGCCCCAGCATTTT. The chain has TRBV2 and TRBJ1-5, with D perhaps TRBD1 (5 bases). Germline CDR1 and CDR2: SNHLY and FYNNEI. V was shortened by 4 bases and J by 7 bases, with 11 bases between the two germline ends. The length of the CDR3 is 13 residues.

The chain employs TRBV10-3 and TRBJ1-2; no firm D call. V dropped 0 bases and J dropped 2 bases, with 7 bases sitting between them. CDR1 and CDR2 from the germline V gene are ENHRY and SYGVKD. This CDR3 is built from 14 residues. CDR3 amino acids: CAISESAGNYGYTF. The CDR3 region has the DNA TGTGCCATCAGTGAGTCTGCCGGGAACTATGGCTACACCTTC.

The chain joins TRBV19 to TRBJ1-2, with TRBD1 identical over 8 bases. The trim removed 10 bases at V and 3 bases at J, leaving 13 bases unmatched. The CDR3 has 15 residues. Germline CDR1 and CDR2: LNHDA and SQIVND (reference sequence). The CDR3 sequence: CATSRGAGGYYGYTF. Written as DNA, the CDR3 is TGTGCCACCAGCAGGGGAGCAGGGGGCTACTATGGCTACACCTTC.

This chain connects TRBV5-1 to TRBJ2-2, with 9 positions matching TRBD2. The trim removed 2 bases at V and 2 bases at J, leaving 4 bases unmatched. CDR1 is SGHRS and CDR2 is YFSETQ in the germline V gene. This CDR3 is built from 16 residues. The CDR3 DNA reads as TGCGCCAGCAGCTTCGGACTAGCGTCCAACACCGGGGAGCTGTTTTTT. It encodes CASSFGLASNTGELFF.

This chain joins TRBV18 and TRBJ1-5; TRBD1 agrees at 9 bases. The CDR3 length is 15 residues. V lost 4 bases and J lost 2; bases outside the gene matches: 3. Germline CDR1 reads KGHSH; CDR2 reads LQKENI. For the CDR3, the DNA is TGTGCCAGCTCACGAGACAGGGGGGGCAATCAGCCCCAGCATTTT. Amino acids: CASSRDRGGNQPQHF.

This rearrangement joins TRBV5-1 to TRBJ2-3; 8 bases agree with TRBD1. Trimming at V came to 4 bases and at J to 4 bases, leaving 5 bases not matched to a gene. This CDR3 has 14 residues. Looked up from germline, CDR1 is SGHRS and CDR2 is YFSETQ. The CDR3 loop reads CASSLQGGPDTQYF. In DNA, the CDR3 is TGCGCCAGCAGCCTACAGGGGGGCCCAGATACGCAGTATTTT.

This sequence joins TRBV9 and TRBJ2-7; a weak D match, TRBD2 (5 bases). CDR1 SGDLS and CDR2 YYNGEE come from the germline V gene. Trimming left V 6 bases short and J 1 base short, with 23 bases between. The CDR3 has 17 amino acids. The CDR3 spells CASNGASDFSPSYEQYF. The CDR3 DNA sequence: TGTGCCAGCAACGGTGCCTCGGACTTTTCTCCTTCCTACGAGCAGTACTTC.

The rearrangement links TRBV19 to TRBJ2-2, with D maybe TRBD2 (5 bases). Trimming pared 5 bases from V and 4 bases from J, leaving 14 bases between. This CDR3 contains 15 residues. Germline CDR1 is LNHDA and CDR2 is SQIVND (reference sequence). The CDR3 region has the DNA TGTGCCAGTAGTCGTAGCGCCTCGAGCACCGGGGAGCTGTTTTTT. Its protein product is CASSRSASSTGELFF.

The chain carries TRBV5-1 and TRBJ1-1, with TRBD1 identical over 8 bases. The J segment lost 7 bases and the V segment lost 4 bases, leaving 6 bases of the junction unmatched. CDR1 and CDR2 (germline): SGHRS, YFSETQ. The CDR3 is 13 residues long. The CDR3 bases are TGCGCCAGCAGCCCTTACAGGGGGGGTGAAGCTTTCTTT. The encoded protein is CASSPYRGGEAFF.

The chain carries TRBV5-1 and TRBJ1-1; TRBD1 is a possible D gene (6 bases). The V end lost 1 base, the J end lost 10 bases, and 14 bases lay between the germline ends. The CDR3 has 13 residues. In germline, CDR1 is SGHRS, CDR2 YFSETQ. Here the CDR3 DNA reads TGCGCCAGCAGCTTGAGTCAGGGGCGTAGAGCTTTCTTT. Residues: CASSLSQGRRAFF. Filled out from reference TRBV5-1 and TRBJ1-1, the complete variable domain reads KAGVTQTPRYLIKTRGQQVTLSCSPISGHRSVSWYQQTPGQGLQFLFEYFSETQRNKGNFPGRFSGRQFSNSRSEMNVSTLELGDSALYLCASSLSQGRRAFFGQGTRLTVV.

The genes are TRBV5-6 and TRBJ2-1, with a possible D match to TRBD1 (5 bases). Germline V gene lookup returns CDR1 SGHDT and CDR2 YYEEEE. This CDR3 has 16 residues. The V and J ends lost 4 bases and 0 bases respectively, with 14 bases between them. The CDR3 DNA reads TGTGCCAGCAGCCATGACAGTTTCGCCTCCTACAATGAGCAGTTCTTC. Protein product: CASSHDSFASYNEQFF.

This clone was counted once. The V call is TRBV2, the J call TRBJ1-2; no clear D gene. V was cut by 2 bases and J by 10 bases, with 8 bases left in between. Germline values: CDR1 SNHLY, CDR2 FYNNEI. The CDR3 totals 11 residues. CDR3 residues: CASSETAPYTF. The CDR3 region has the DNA TGTGCCAGCAGTGAAACAGCCCCCTACACCTTC.

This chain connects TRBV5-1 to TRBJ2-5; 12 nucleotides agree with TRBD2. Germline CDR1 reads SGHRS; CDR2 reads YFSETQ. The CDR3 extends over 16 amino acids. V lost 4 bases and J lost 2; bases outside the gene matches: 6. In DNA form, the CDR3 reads TGCGCCAGCAGCCTCCGGACTAGCGGGATGCAAGAGACCCAGTACTTC. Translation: CASSLRTSGMQETQYF. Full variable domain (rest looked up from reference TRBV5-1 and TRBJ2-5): KAGVTQTPRYLIKTRGQQVTLSCSPISGHRSVSWYQQTPGQGLQFLFEYFSETQRNKGNFPGRFSGRQFSNSRSEMNVSTLELGDSALYLCASSLRTSGMQETQYFGPGTRLLVL.

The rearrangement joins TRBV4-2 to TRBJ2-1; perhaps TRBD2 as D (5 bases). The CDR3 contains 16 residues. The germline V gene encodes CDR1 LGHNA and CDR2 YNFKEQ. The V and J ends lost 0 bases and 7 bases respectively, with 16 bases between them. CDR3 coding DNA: TGTGCCAGCAGCCAAGATGGGAGAAAGGTTAGGAATGAGCAGTTCTTC. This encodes CASSQDGRKVRNEQFF.